The clone carrying this T cell receptor (beta chain) was found many times. Its antigen is unknown. The individuals who served as donors were healthy Caucasians living in Russia, aged roughly 6 to 90. Each sample yielded at least 6 million isolated PBMCs. This sample is drawn from a study of blood T cells in healthy people across ages. PCR was performed a second time for roughly 7 to 11 cycles using a sample-barcoded 5' primer and a J-beta primer mix. Each sample provided no less than 2.5 million CDR3-containing paired-end reads. TCRdb re-analysed the 5' RACE reads in MiXCR, keeping a single row per CDR3 protein. The sample consists of about 2 million distinct CDR3 sequences, around half of them appearing once. Study outcomes and limitations: Versus aged donors, long-lived donors had higher diversity and more naive CD4+ cells.

The CDR3 is 14 amino acids. V was shortened by 7 bases and J by 0 bases, with 15 bases between the two germline ends. The V gene's germline CDR1 is SQVTM and CDR2 ANQGSEA. The sequence derives from a middle-aged woman in good health. The rearrangement uses TRBV29-1 and TRBJ2-5, with D perhaps TRBD2 (6 bases). Sequencing was done on a sample of blood. CDR3 coding DNA: TGCAGCGCCCACCGGGACTCGAACCAAGAGACCCAGTACTTC. This encodes CSAHRDSNQETQYF. Using reference TRBV29-1 and TRBJ2-5 for the parts outside the CDR3, the full variable domain is SAVISQKPSRDICQRGTSLTIQCQVDSQVTMMFWYRQQPGQSLTLIATANQGSEATYESGFVIDKFPISRPNLTFSTLTVSNMSPEDSSIYLCSAHRDSNQETQYFGPGTRLLVL.